The sequence of this TCR beta chain was determined in a study of CD8 T cells in Susac syndrome. RNA was extracted with the RNeasy kit, and a quantity of roughly 0.5 to 1 ug was reverse transcribed using random hexamers. Using its own MiXCR run on the immunoSEQ multiplex PCR reads, TCRdb lists one record per CDR3 protein. This table has just under 150,000 distinct CDR3 sequences, roughly 95% appearing once. This receptor was obtained from a human donor in good health. The sample consisted of CD4+ T cells from PBMCs.

The CDR3 DNA reads as TGTGCCAGCAGCGTAGGCCCAGGAGAACTCTACGAGCAGTACTTC. Its protein product is CASSVGPGELYEQYF. This sequence joins TRBV9 and TRBJ2-7; D gene unclear. The V and J ends lost 0 bases and 3 bases respectively, with 13 bases between them. Germline V gene sequence: CDR1 SGDLS, CDR2 YYNGEE. The CDR3 length is 15 residues.